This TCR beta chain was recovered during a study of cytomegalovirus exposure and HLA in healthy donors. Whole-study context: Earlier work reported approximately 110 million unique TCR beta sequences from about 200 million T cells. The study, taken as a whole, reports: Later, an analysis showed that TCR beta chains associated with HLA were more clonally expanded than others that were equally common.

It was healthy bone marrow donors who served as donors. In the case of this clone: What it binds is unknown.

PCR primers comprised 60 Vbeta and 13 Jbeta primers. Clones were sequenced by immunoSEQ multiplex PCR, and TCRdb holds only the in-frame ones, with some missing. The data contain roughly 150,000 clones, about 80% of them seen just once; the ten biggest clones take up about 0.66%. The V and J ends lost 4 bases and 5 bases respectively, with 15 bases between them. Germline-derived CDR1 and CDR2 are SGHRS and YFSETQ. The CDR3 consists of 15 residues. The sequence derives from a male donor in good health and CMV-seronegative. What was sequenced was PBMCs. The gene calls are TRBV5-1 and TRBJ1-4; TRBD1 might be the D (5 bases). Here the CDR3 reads CASSAGSAGNEKLFF. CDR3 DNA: TGCGCCAGCAGCGCCGGGAGTGCAGGGAATGAAAAACTGTTTTTT.